The T cell receptor (beta chain) under discussion was sequenced for a study of shared clonotypes between healthy human individuals. Comments on this clone: What it binds is not known.

Study-wide findings and caveats: Deeper or shallower sequencing was expected to change how clonotypes are shared among donors.

Germline CDR1 reads MGHRA; CDR2 reads YSYEKL. The CDR3 sequence is 14 residues long. The V end lost 4 bases, the J end lost 4 bases, and 13 bases lay between the germline ends. Profiled with immunoSEQ multiplex PCR; TCRdb holds only in-frame clones, not every one. Of about 820,000 clones listed, about 91% are singletons. Positive CCR7 selection of CD45RO-negative cells yielded the naive CD8 cells, and terminally differentiated effector memory CD45RA+ cells were excluded. The sequencing input was naive CD8+ T cells sorted from blood. The chain couples TRBV4-1 to TRBJ1-1; a weak D match, TRBD1 (5 bases). The sequence came from a man between 25 and 39 years old in good health. The CDR3 bases are TGCGCCAGCAGCCTCCCCCGGGGGGTCACTGAAGCTTTCTTT. Translation: CASSLPRGVTEAFF.